This T cell receptor beta chain was captured by sequencing in a study of cytomegalovirus exposure and HLA in healthy donors. Study findings and constraints: V- and J-gene trimming of TCR beta was linked (in a later analysis) to a missense DCLRE1C variant. Later analysis identified several of the most significant clusters that appeared linked to common viral pathogens.

On this clone itself: Its matching antigen is unknown. Different DNA sequences within this sample yield the same CDR3.

This PCR relied on a set of 60 Vbeta primers and 13 Jbeta primers. The repertoire was sequenced with immunoSEQ multiplex PCR; TCRdb's copy has only in-frame clones and lacks some. The data contain 200,000 or so clones, 65% to 90% of them singletons. This CDR3 contains 15 residues. Trimming cost V 3 bases and J 8 bases, with 17 bases left between them. Germline CDR1 and CDR2: SGHNT and YYREEE (reference sequence). As for the donors, each was a healthy bone marrow donor. The study sampled nominally healthy donors, though unrecorded immune exposures were likely. This chain connects TRBV5-4 to TRBJ2-2, with TRBD1 as a possible D gene (7 bases). This clonotype originated in a man aged 40-55 years in good health and CMV-seropositive. Material for sequencing was PBMCs. The CDR3 DNA reads as TGTGCCAGCAGCTCGTTAGTGACAGGGACTGGGGAGCTGTTTTTT. It codes for CASSSLVTGTGELFF.